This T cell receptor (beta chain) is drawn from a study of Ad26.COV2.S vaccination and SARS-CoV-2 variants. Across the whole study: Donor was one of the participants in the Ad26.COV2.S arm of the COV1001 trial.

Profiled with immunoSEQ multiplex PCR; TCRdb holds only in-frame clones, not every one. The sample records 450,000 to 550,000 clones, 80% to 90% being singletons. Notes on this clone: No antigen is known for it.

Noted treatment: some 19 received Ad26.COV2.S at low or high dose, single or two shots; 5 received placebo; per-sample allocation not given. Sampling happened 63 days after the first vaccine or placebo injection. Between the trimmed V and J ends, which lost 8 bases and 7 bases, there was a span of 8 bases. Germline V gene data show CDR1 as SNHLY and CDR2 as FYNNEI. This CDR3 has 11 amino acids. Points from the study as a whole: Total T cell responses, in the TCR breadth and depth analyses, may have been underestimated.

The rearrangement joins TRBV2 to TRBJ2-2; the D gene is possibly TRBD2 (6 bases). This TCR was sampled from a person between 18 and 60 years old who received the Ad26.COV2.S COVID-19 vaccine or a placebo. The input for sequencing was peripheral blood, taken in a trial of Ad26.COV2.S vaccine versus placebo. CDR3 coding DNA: TGTGCCAGCCTGGGGGGCGGGGAGCTGTTTTTT. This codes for CASLGGGELFF.